One T cell receptor beta chain is described in this entry. This specimen belongs to a study of technical replicates of blood from several donors. Only in-frame clones appear in the TCRdb table, and some are missing; sequencing was by immunoSEQ multiplex PCR. The sample lists roughly 71,000 clones; around 95% were seen once. This CDR3 spans 13 amino acids. Per germline, CDR1 SEHNR and CDR2 FQNEAQ (reference sequence). The trim removed 5 bases at V and 6 bases at J, leaving 6 bases unmatched. The rearrangement links TRBV7-9 to TRBJ1-2; TRBD1 matches at 7 bases. The specimen was T cells isolated from PBMCs. This TCR derives from a human donor in good health. The CDR3 region is CASSEDRENGYTF. CDR3 DNA sequence: TGTGCCAGCAGCGAAGACAGGGAGAATGGCTACACCTTC. The full variable domain, rest sourced from reference TRBV7-9 and TRBJ1-2, is DTGVSQNPRHKITKRGQNVTFRCDPISEHNRLYWYRQTLGQGPEFLTYFQNEAQLEKSRLLSDRFSAERPKGSFSTLEIQRTEQGDSAMYLCASSEDRENGYTFGSGTRLTVV.